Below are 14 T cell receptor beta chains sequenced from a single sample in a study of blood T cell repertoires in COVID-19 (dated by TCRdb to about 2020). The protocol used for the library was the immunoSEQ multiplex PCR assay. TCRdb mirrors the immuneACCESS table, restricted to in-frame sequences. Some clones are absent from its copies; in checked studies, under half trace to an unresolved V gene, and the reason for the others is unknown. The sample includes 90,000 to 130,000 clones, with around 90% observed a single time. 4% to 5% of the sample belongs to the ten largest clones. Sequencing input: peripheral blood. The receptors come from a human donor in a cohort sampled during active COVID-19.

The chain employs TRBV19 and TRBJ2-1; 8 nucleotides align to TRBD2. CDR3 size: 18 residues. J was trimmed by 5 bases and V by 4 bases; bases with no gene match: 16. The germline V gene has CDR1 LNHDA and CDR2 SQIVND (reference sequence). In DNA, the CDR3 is TGTGCCAGTAGTAGCAGGGCTAGCGGGCCATCCTTCAACAATGAGCAGTTCTTC. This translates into CASSSRASGPSFNNEQFF.

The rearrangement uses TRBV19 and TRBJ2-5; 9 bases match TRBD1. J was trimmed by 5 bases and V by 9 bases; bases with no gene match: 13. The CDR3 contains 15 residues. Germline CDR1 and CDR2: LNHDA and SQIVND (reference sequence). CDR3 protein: CASRNRGTGRETQYF. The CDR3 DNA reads TGTGCCAGCCGAAACCGGGGGACAGGGAGGGAGACCCAGTACTTC.

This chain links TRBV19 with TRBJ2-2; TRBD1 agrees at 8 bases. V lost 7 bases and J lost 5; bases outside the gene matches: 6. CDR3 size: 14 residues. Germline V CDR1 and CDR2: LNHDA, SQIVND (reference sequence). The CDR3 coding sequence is TGTGCCAGTATCGTGACAGGGGCGACCGGGGAGCTGTTTTTT. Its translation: CASIVTGATGELFF. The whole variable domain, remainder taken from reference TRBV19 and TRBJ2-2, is DGGITQSPKYLFRKEGQNVTLSCEQNLNHDAMYWYRQDPGQGLRLIYYSQIVNDFQKGDIAEGYSVSREKKESFPLTVTSAQKNPTAFYLCASIVTGATGELFFGEGSRLTVL.

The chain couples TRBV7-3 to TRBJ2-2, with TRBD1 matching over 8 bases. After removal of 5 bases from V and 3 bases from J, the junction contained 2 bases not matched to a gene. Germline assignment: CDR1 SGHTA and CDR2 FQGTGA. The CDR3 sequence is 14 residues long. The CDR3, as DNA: TGTGCCAGCAGCCCGGACAGGGACACCGGGGAGCTGTTTTTT. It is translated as CASSPDRDTGELFF.

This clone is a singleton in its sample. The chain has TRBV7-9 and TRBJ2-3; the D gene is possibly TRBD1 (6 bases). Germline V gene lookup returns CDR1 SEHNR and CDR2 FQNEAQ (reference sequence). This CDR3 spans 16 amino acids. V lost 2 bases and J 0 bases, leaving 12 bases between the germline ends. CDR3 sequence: CASSLKFGQSTDTQYF. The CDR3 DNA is TGTGCCAGCAGCTTAAAATTCGGACAGAGCACAGATACGCAGTATTTT.

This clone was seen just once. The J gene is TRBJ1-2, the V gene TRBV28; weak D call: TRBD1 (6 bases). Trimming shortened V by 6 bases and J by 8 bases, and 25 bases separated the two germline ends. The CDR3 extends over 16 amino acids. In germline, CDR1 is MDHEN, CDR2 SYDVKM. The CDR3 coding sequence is TGTGCCAGCAGAGTCTTAGGCGCCGGGGACACTATCGGCTACACCTTC. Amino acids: CASRVLGAGDTIGYTF.

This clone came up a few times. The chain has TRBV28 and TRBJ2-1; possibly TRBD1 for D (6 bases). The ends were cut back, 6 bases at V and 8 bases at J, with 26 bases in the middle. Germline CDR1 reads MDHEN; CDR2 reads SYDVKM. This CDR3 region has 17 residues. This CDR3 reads CASSPRALDRPSDEQFF. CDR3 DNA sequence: TGTGCCAGCAGCCCCCGGGCCCTGGACAGACCTTCAGATGAGCAGTTCTTC.

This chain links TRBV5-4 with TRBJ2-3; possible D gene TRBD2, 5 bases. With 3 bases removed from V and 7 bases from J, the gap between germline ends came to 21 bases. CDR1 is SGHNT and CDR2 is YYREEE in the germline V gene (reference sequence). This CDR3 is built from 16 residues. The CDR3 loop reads CASSWRSSSVENTQYF. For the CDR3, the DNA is TGTGCCAGCAGCTGGAGGAGTAGCTCAGTGGAGAATACGCAGTATTTT.

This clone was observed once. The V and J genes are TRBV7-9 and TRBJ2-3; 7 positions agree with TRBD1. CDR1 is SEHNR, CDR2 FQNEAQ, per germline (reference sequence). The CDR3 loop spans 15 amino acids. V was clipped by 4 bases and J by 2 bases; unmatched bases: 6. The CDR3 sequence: CASSSGTELTDTQYF. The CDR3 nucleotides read TGTGCCAGCAGCTCAGGGACAGAGCTCACAGATACGCAGTATTTT.

CDR3 in DNA: TGTGCCAGCAGCTTTAGCGGGGGGTACACCGGGGAGCTGTTTTTT. Translating it yields CASSFSGGYTGELFF. This chain connects TRBV5-8 to TRBJ2-2, with TRBD2 matching over 10 bases. Per the germline V gene, CDR1 is SGHTS and CDR2 is YDEGEE. Trimming cost V 2 bases and J 3 bases; bases outside gene matches: 1. The CDR3 consists of 15 residues.

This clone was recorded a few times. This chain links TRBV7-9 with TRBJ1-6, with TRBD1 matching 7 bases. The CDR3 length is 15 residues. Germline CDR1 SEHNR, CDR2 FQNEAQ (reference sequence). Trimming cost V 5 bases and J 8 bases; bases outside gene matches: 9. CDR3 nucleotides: TGTGCCAGCAGCCCCGACAGGGTTTGGGATTCACCCCTCCACTTT. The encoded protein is CASSPDRVWDSPLHF. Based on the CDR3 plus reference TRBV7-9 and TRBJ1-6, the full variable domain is DTGVSQNPRHKITKRGQNVTFRCDPISEHNRLYWYRQTLGQGPEFLTYFQNEAQLEKSRLLSDRFSAERPKGSFSTLEIQRTEQGDSAMYLCASSPDRVWDSPLHFGNGTRLTVT.

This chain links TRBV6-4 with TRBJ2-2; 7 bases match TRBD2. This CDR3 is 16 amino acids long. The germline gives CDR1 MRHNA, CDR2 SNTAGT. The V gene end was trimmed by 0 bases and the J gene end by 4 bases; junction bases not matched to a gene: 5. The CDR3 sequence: CASSDSAGVSTGELFF. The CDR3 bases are TGTGCCAGCAGTGACTCGGCGGGAGTTAGCACCGGGGAGCTGTTTTTT.

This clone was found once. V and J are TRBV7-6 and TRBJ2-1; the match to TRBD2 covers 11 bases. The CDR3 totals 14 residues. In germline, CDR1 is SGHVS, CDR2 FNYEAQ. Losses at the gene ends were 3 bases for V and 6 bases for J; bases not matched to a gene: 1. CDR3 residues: CASSFSGGANEQFF. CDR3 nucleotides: TGTGCCAGCAGCTTTAGCGGGGGGGCCAATGAGCAGTTCTTC.

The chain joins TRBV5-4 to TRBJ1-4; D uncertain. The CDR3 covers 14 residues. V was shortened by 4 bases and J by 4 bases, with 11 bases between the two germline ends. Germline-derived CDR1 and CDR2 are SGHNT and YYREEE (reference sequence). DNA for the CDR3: TGTGCCAGCAGCAGCCAGGAAGTTAATGAAAAACTGTTTTTT. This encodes CASSSQEVNEKLFF.